This entry lists 17 T cell receptor beta chains sequenced from one sample in a study of blood T cell repertoires in COVID-19. Profiled with immunoSEQ multiplex PCR; TCRdb holds only in-frame clones, not every one. This repertoire shows tens of thousands of clones, more than 75% found once; its top ten account for approximately 4.8%. The specimen sequenced was peripheral blood. These receptors originate from a woman of 80 years or more with active COVID-19.

The chain is built from TRBV13 and TRBJ1-2; 7 bases fit TRBD1. V shed 2 bases, J shed 5 bases, and the junction held 11 bases outside the gene matches. Looked up from germline, CDR1 is PRHDT and CDR2 is FYEKMQ (reference sequence). The CDR3 runs to 16 residues. CDR3 residues: CASSLQAGGRGYGYTF. The CDR3 coding sequence is TGTGCCAGCAGCTTACAAGCAGGGGGAAGGGGGTATGGCTACACCTTC.

V gene TRBV27 combines with J gene TRBJ1-4, with 8 bases lining up with TRBD1. Germline V gives CDR1 MNHEY, CDR2 SMNVEV (reference sequence). V was pared by 5 bases and J by 5 bases, with 7 bases of the junction left unmatched. CDR3 size: 15 residues. The CDR3 spells CASSPTGATNEKLFF. Here the CDR3 DNA reads TGTGCCAGCAGTCCGACAGGGGCGACAAATGAAAAACTGTTTTTT.

This chain links TRBV5-1 with TRBJ2-5, with TRBD2 identical over 12 bases. The junction had 6 bases not matched to a gene; V was cut back by 4 bases and J by 5 bases. The CDR3 spans 15 residues. Germline V lookup: CDR1 SGHRS, CDR2 YFSETQ. The CDR3 DNA sequence: TGCGCCAGCAGCCCGACTAGCGGGAGCGGGGAGACCCAGTACTTC. Amino acid sequence: CASSPTSGSGETQYF. The full variable domain, with the rest looked up from reference TRBV5-1 and TRBJ2-5, is KAGVTQTPRYLIKTRGQQVTLSCSPISGHRSVSWYQQTPGQGLQFLFEYFSETQRNKGNFPGRFSGRQFSNSRSEMNVSTLELGDSALYLCASSPTSGSGETQYFGPGTRLLVL.

The rearrangement joins TRBV4-1 to TRBJ2-3; 10 bases align to TRBD2. The CDR3 is 15 residues long. Germline CDR1 is MGHRA and CDR2 is YSYEKL. The J segment lost 6 bases and the V segment lost 4 bases, leaving 7 bases of the junction unmatched. For the CDR3, the DNA is TGCGCCAGCAGCCCTGGACTAGCGGTGTTGGATACGCAGTATTTT. Translated, it gives CASSPGLAVLDTQYF.

This clone was seen just once. The chain combines TRBV18 with TRBJ2-7; 7 bases align to TRBD2. J gave up 3 bases and V 6 bases, and 11 bases lay outside the gene matches. Germline CDR1 and CDR2: KGHSH and LQKENI. This CDR3 region has 15 residues. The CDR3 bases are TGTGCCAGCTCCCGGGCGGGAGCGGGGAACTACGAGCAGTACTTC. The encoded protein is CASSRAGAGNYEQYF.

The chain is built from TRBV3-1 (or the pseudogene TRBV3-2) and TRBJ2-7; 9 positions match TRBD2. The germline V gene encodes CDR1 LGHDT and CDR2 YNNKEL (reference sequence). CDR3 length equals 15 residues. V trimming: 2 bases; J trimming: 3 bases; junction bases outside the gene matches: 5. CDR3 DNA sequence: TGTGCCAGCAGCCAAAGCGGGAGGCCCCACTACGAGCAGTACTTC. This codes for CASSQSGRPHYEQYF.

The chain recombines TRBV5-1 with TRBJ1-6; no definite D call. Trimming left V 7 bases short and J 5 bases short, with 16 bases between. Germline CDR1 and CDR2: SGHRS and YFSETQ. The CDR3 is 15 residues long. This chain's CDR3 is CASSSRASDNSPLHF. The CDR3 nucleotides are TGCGCCAGCTCGTCCCGCGCCAGCGATAATTCACCCCTCCACTTT.

The J gene is TRBJ2-4, the V gene TRBV28; D gene uncertain. Germline lookup yields CDR1 MDHEN and CDR2 SYDVKM. The CDR3 covers 14 residues. The V end was cut by 1 base, the J end by 0 bases, with 4 bases between. Written as DNA, the CDR3 is TGTGCCAGCAGTTTATCAGTAGCCAAAAACATTCAGTACTTC. Amino acid sequence: CASSLSVAKNIQYF.

The chain combines TRBV27 with TRBJ2-1, with TRBD2 matching 10 bases. V lost 5 bases to trimming and J lost 2 bases; unmatched junction nucleotides: 0. Germline V gives CDR1 MNHEY, CDR2 SMNVEV (reference sequence). The CDR3 is 14 amino acids. CDR3 residues: CASSLAGAYNEQFF. The CDR3 DNA follows: TGTGCCAGCAGTCTAGCGGGAGCCTACAATGAGCAGTTCTTC.

The chain carries TRBV4-1 and TRBJ2-1; D is possibly TRBD2 (7 bases). CDR3 length: 15 amino acids. Trimming stripped 3 bases from V and 9 bases from J, with 18 bases between. Per germline, CDR1 MGHRA and CDR2 YSYEKL. The CDR3 DNA sequence: TGCGCCAGCAGCCACGGCCCGAGGGGGGAGGGTGAGCAGTTCTTC. The encoded protein is CASSHGPRGEGEQFF.

This chain joins TRBV11-3 and TRBJ1-1; tentatively, D is TRBD1 (6 bases). This CDR3 comprises 13 residues. Trimming took off 2 bases at V and 6 bases at J, with 10 bases between the two ends. The germline V gene has CDR1 SGHNT and CDR2 YENEEA. The CDR3 protein is CASSLPQGSEAFF. The CDR3 DNA reads as TGTGCCAGCAGCTTACCTCAGGGGTCTGAAGCTTTCTTT.

This chain uses TRBV3-1 (or the pseudogene TRBV3-2) with TRBJ2-2, with 7 bases fitting TRBD1. The V gene's germline CDR1 is LGHDT and CDR2 YNNKEL (reference sequence). J gave up 1 base and V 6 bases, and 2 bases lay outside the gene matches. This CDR3 contains 14 residues. The CDR3 DNA is TGTGCCAGCAGACAGGGGAGGAACACCGGGGAGCTGTTTTTT. Its protein product is CASRQGRNTGELFF.

The chain's CDR3 is CASSLAFNYYNEQFF. CDR3 DNA sequence: TGTGCCAGCAGCTTGGCATTTAACTACTACAATGAGCAGTTCTTC. The chain recombines TRBV5-5 with TRBJ2-1; D gene uncertain. The germline V gene has CDR1 SGHKS and CDR2 YYEKEE (reference sequence). The ends were cut back, 0 bases at V and 3 bases at J, with 10 bases in the middle. The CDR3 is made up of 15 amino acids.

The CDR3 protein is CASSLSRGEQFF. DNA of the CDR3: TGTGCCAGCAGCCTCTCTAGAGGGGAGCAGTTCTTC. The V gene is TRBV9, the J gene TRBJ2-1, with D possibly matching TRBD2 (5 bases). Between the trimmed V and J ends, which lost 4 bases and 10 bases, there was a span of 12 bases. From germline, CDR1 is SGDLS and CDR2 YYNGEE. CDR3 length: 12 amino acids. Looking up the rest from reference TRBV9 and TRBJ2-1 gives the full variable domain: DSGVTQTPKHLITATGQRVTLRCSPRSGDLSVYWYQQSLDQGLQFLIQYYNGEERAKGNILERFSAQQFPDLHSELNLSSLELGDSALYFCASSLSRGEQFFGPGTRLTVL.

The chain is built from TRBV11-2 and TRBJ1-4; D may be TRBD1 (5 bases). The length of the CDR3 is 17 residues. Germline assignment: CDR1 SGHAT and CDR2 FQNNGV. Trimming took off 2 bases at V and 2 bases at J, with 15 bases between the two ends. The DNA for the CDR3 is TGTGCCAGCAGCTTACGTCGCGGGGGGAACACTAATGAAAAACTGTTTTTT. Translated, it gives CASSLRRGGNTNEKLFF. Looking up the rest from reference TRBV11-2 and TRBJ1-4 gives the full variable domain: EAGVAQSPRYKIIEKRQSVAFWCNPISGHATLYWYQQILGQGPKLLIQFQNNGVVDDSQLPKDRFSAERLKGVDSTLKIQPAKLEDSAVYLCASSLRRGGNTNEKLFFGSGTQLSVL.

The J gene is TRBJ1-4, the V gene TRBV15; TRBD1 aligns across 7 bases. J lost 2 bases, V lost 3 bases, and 6 bases had no gene match. Germline V gene data show CDR1 as LNHNV and CDR2 as YYDKDF (reference sequence). CDR3 size: 16 residues. The CDR3 DNA follows: TGTGCCACCAGCAGTAAGACAGGGACTACTAATGAAAAACTGTTTTTT. Its translation is CATSSKTGTTNEKLFF.

This chain joins TRBV18 and TRBJ2-1; TRBD1 matches 7 bases. The ends lost 0 bases at V and 6 bases at J; junction bases unmatched: 8. CDR3 length: 16 amino acids. Germline V lookup: CDR1 KGHSH, CDR2 LQKENI. The CDR3 loop is CASSPPLRQGPNEQFF. The CDR3 DNA is TGTGCCAGCTCACCACCCCTTCGACAGGGCCCCAATGAGCAGTTCTTC.